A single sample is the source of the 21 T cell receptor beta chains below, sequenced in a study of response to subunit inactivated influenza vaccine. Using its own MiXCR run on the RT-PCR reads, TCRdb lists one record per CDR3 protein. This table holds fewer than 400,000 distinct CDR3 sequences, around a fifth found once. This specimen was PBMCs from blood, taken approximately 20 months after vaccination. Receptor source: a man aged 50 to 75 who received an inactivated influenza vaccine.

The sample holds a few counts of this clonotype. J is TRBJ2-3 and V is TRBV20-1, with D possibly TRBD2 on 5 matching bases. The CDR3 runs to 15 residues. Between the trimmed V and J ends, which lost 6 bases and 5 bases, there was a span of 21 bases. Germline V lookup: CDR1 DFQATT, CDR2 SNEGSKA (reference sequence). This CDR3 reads CSAVPLVMYEDTQYF. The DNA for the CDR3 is TGCAGTGCCGTACCACTAGTCATGTACGAAGATACGCAGTATTTT.

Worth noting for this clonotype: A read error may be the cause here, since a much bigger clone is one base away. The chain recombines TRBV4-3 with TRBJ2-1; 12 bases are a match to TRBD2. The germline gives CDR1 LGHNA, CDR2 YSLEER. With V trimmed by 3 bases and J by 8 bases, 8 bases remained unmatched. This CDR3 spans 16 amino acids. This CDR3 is CASSQEGTSGYDEQFF. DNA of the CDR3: TGCGCCAGCAGCCAGGAGGGGACTAGCGGGTACGATGAGCAGTTCTTC.

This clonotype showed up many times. CDR3 in DNA: TGCAGTGCTACCCGACAGGGCTTTTCCTTTCAGCCCCAGCATTTT. This translates into CSATRQGFSFQPQHF. J is TRBJ1-5 and V is TRBV20-1, with 7 bases lining up with TRBD1. Germline CDR1 and CDR2: DFQATT and SNEGSKA (reference sequence). This CDR3 comprises 15 residues. V shed 4 bases, J shed 6 bases, and the junction held 12 bases outside the gene matches.

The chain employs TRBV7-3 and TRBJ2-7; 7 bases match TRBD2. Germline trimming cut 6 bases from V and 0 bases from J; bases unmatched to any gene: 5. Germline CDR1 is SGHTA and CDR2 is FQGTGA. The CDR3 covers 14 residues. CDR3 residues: CASRPGEGSYEQYF. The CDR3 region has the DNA TGTGCCAGCAGACCGGGGGAGGGCTCCTACGAGCAGTACTTC.

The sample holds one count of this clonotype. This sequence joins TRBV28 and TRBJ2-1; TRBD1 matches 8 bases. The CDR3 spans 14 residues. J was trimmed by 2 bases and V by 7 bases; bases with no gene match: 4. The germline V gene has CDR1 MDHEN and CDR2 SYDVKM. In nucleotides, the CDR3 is TGTGCCAGCAAAATACAGGGGGCCTACAATGAGCAGTTCTTC. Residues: CASKIQGAYNEQFF.

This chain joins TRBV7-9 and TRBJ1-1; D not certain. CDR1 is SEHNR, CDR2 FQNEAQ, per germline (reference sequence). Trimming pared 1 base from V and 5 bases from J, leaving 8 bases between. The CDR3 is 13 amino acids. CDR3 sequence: CASSLGLSTEAFF. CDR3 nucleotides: TGTGCCAGCAGCTTAGGTCTGTCGACTGAAGCTTTCTTT.

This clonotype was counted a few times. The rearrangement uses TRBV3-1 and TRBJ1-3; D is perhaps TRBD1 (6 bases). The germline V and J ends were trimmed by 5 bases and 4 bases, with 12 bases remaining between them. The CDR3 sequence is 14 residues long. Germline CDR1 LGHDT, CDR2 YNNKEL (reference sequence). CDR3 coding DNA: TGTGCCAGCAGCTACTCGGACAGCGGAAACACCATATATTTT. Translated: CASSYSDSGNTIYF.

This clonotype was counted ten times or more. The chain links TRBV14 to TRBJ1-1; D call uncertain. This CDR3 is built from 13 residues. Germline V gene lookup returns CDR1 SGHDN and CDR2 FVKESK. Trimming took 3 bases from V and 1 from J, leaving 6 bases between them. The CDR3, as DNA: TGTGCCAGCAGCCAGCTACAGAACACTGAAGCTTTCTTT. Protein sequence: CASSQLQNTEAFF.

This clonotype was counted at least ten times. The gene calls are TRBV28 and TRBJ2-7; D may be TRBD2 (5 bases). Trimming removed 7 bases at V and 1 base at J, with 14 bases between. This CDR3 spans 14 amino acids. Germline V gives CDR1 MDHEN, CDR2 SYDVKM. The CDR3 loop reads CASMSSSRSYEQYF. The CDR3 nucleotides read TGTGCCAGCATGTCGTCTAGCCGGTCCTACGAGCAGTACTTC.

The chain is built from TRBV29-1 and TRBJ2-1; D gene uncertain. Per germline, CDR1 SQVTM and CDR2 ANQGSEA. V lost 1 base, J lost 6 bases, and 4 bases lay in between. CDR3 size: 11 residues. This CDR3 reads CSVEGLNEQFF. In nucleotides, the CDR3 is TGCAGCGTTGAAGGGCTCAATGAGCAGTTCTTC.

The chain's CDR3 is CASSIGGTNQPQHF. CDR3 nucleotide sequence: TGTGCCTCCTCGATCGGGGGTACCAATCAGCCCCAGCATTTT. V usage is TRBV10-3 and J usage is TRBJ1-5; possible D gene TRBD1, 5 bases. The V end lost 11 bases, the J end lost 3 bases, and 17 bases lay between the germline ends. Per the germline V gene, CDR1 is ENHRY and CDR2 is SYGVKD. The CDR3 has 14 amino acids.

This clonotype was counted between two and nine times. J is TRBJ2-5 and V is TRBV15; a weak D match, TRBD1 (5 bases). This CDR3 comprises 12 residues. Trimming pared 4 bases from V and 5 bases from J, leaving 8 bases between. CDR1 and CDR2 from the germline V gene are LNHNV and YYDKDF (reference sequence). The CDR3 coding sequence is TGTGCCACCAGCACCTACAGGGAGACCCAGTACTTC. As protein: CATSTYRETQYF.

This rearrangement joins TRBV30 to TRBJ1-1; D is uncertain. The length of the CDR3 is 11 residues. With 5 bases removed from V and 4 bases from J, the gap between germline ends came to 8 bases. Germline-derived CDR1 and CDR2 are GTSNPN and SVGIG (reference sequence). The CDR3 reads CAWDRVTEAFF. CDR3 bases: TGTGCCTGGGATAGGGTCACTGAAGCTTTCTTT.

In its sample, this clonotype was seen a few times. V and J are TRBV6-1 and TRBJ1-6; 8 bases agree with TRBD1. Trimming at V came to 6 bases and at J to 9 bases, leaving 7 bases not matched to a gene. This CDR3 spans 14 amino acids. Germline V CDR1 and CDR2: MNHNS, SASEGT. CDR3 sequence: CASRTRDRRSPLHF. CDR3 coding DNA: TGTGCCAGCAGAACCCGGGACAGGCGTTCACCCCTCCACTTT.

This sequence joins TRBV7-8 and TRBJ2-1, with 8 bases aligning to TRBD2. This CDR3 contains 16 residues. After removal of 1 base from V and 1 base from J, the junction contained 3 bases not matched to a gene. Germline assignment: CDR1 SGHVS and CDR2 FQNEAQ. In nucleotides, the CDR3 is TGTGCCAGCAGCTTAGATTTAGCGGGGTCCTACAATGAGCAGTTCTTC. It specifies CASSLDLAGSYNEQFF.

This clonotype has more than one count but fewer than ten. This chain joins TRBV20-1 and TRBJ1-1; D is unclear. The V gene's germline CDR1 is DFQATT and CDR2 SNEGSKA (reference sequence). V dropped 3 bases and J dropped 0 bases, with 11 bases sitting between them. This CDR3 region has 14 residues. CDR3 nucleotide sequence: TGCAGTGCTAGGGAGGAAGACATGAACACTGAAGCTTTCTTT. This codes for CSAREEDMNTEAFF.

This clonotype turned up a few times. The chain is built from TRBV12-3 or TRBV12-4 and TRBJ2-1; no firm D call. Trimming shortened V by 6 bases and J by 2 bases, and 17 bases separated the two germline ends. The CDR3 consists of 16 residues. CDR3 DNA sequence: TGTGCCAGCAGCACTTCTCCGGCGGAAACCTACAATGAGCAGTTCTTC. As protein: CASSTSPAETYNEQFF.

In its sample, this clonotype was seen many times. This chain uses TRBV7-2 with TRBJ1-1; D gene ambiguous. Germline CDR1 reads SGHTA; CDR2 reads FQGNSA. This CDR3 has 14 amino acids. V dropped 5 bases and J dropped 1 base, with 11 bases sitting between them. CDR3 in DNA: TGTGCCAGCAGCGCCGGCCCATCGAACACTGAAGCTTTCTTT. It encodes CASSAGPSNTEAFF.

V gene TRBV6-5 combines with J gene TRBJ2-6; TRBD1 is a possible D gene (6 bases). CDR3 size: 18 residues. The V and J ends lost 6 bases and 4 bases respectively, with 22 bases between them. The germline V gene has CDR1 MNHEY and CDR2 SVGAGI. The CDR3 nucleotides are TGTGCCAGCAGCCTCCTAAGCTTAACAGGGATCGGGGCCAACGTCCTGACTTTC. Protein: CASSLLSLTGIGANVLTF.

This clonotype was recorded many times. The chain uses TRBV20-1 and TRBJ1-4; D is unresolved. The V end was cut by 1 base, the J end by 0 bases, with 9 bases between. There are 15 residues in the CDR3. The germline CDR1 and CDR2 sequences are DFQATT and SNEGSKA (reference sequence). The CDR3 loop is CSARAHSATNEKLFF. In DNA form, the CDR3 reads TGCAGTGCTAGAGCACACAGCGCAACTAATGAAAAACTGTTTTTT.

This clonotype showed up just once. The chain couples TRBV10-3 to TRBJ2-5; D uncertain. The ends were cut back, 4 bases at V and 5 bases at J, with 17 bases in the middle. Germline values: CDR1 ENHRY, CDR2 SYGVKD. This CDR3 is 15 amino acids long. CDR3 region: CAISVSDSVVETQYF. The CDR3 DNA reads TGTGCCATCAGTGTGTCCGACTCCGTGGTGGAGACCCAGTACTTC.